The 31 T cell receptor beta chains presented below share a single source sample, sequenced in a study of cytomegalovirus exposure and HLA in healthy donors. It was with 60 Vbeta and 13 Jbeta primers that the PCR ran. The data were produced by immunoSEQ multiplex PCR, yet TCRdb's version contains in-frame clones alone and is incomplete. The sample lists about 63,000 clones, roughly 70% occurring once. Source material: PBMCs. Receptors were obtained from a man aged 50-59 years in good health and CMV-seronegative.

V usage is TRBV2 and J usage is TRBJ1-1, with 8 bases that match TRBD1. The junction had 7 bases not matched to a gene; V was cut back by 8 bases and J by 2 bases. The CDR3 length is 14 residues. Germline lookup yields CDR1 SNHLY and CDR2 FYNNEI. The CDR3 sequence is CASCRTGINTEAFF. CDR3 coding DNA: TGTGCCAGCTGTCGGACAGGGATCAACACTGAAGCTTTCTTT.

The rearrangement uses TRBV5-1 and TRBJ2-7, with D possibly being TRBD2 (5 bases). This CDR3 comprises 12 residues. V lost 5 bases, J lost 0 bases, and 6 bases lay in between. The germline V gene encodes CDR1 SGHRS and CDR2 YFSETQ. This CDR3 reads CASRRDSYEQYF. CDR3 in DNA: TGCGCCAGCAGGAGGGACTCCTACGAGCAGTACTTC.

The chain employs TRBV7-9 and TRBJ2-2, with D perhaps TRBD2 (5 bases). The germline gives CDR1 SEHNR, CDR2 FQNEAQ (reference sequence). The CDR3 sequence is 15 residues long. V lost 4 bases and J 0 bases, leaving 9 bases between the germline ends. CDR3 bases: TGTGCCAGCAGCTCATACGGGGCGAACACCGGGGAGCTGTTTTTT. Translating it yields CASSSYGANTGELFF.

The chain carries TRBV9 and TRBJ2-7; D gene uncertain. The V gene lost 4 bases and the J gene lost 6 bases, with 20 bases spanning the gap. This CDR3 is built from 15 residues. The V gene's germline CDR1 is SGDLS and CDR2 YYNGEE. CDR3 protein: CASSPRGVSNGEQYF. The CDR3 DNA follows: TGTGCCAGCAGCCCTCGAGGTGTCAGTAATGGCGAGCAGTACTTC.

The chain links TRBV20-1 to TRBJ1-3; D call uncertain. V shed 4 bases and J shed 3 bases, with 4 bases lying between them. Germline V CDR1 and CDR2: DFQATT, SNEGSKA (reference sequence). This CDR3 spans 11 amino acids. CDR3: CSAINGNTIYF. The CDR3 bases are TGCAGTGCTATCAATGGAAACACCATATATTTT.

This rearrangement joins TRBV30 to TRBJ1-4; TRBD1 aligns across 7 bases. V was pared by 0 bases and J by 7 bases, with 8 bases of the junction left unmatched. The CDR3 sequence is 15 residues long. The germline gives CDR1 GTSNPN, CDR2 SVGIG (reference sequence). The CDR3 protein is CAWSVRAGGGEKLFF. The CDR3 region has the DNA TGTGCCTGGAGTGTACGAGCAGGGGGTGGTGAAAAACTGTTTTTT.

The chain recombines TRBV30 with TRBJ2-7, with 11 nucleotides matching TRBD1. The germline V gene has CDR1 GTSNPN and CDR2 SVGIG (reference sequence). The CDR3 length is 14 residues. After removal of 1 base from V and 6 bases from J, the junction contained 5 bases not matched to a gene. The CDR3: CAWSGGTGGTEQYF. In DNA, the CDR3 is TGTGCCTGGAGTGGAGGGACAGGGGGAACCGAGCAGTACTTC. Full variable domain (missing parts from reference TRBV30 and TRBJ2-7): SQTIHQWPATLVQPVGSPLSLECTVEGTSNPNLYWYRQAAGRGLQLLFYSVGIGQISSEVPQNLSASRPQDRQFILSSKKLLLSDSGFYLCAWSGGTGGTEQYFGPGTRLTVT.

The chain links TRBV30 to TRBJ2-7; 10 bases are shared with TRBD1. V was pared by 2 bases and J by 1 base, with 5 bases of the junction left unmatched. The V gene's germline CDR1 is GTSNPN and CDR2 SVGIG (reference sequence). The CDR3 extends over 15 amino acids. Here the CDR3 reads CAWSLGGQGSYEQYF. The CDR3 DNA sequence: TGTGCCTGGAGTCTAGGGGGACAGGGGTCCTACGAGCAGTACTTC.

The rearrangement uses TRBV29-1 and TRBJ2-1; D is unresolved. V lost 8 bases, J lost 8 bases, and 19 bases lay in between. Germline-derived CDR1 and CDR2 are SQVTM and ANQGSEA. This CDR3 contains 13 residues. CDR3 nucleotide sequence: TGCAGCACACGGCCGACACCCGCCCATGAGCAGTTCTTC. The encoded protein is CSTRPTPAHEQFF.

The chain links TRBV19 to TRBJ2-7, with a weak D call TRBD2 (5 bases). Deletions cut 3 bases from V and 0 bases from J, with 12 bases between. The length of the CDR3 is 15 residues. Germline-derived CDR1 and CDR2 are LNHDA and SQIVND (reference sequence). The CDR3 region is CASSIQLGSSYEQYF. CDR3 in DNA: TGTGCCAGTAGTATCCAACTAGGTAGCTCCTACGAGCAGTACTTC.

The chain links TRBV9 to TRBJ2-2, with D possibly TRBD1 on 5 matching bases. Per germline, CDR1 SGDLS and CDR2 YYNGEE. This CDR3 is 15 amino acids long. Trimming shortened V by 2 bases and J by 1 base, and 9 bases separated the two germline ends. The CDR3 coding sequence is TGTGCCAGCAGCGTTGGGCAGGGGAACACCGGGGAGCTGTTTTTT. Translating it yields CASSVGQGNTGELFF.

This chain joins TRBV19 and TRBJ2-2, with no clear D. Trimming took 1 base from V and 0 from J, leaving 6 bases between them. The germline V gene has CDR1 LNHDA and CDR2 SQIVND (reference sequence). This CDR3 has 15 residues. CDR3 nucleotide sequence: TGTGCCAGTAGTATAGGCCAGTCGAACACCGGGGAGCTGTTTTTT. Protein: CASSIGQSNTGELFF.

The J gene is TRBJ1-3, the V gene TRBV6-1; the match to TRBD1 covers 7 bases. The CDR3 covers 16 residues. V trimming: 2 bases; J trimming: 4 bases; junction bases outside the gene matches: 8. Germline assignment: CDR1 MNHNS and CDR2 SASEGT. CDR3 in DNA: TGTGCCAGCAGTGAATTCAAGGGGGCGCAGGGAAACACCATATATTTT. Translated, it gives CASSEFKGAQGNTIYF.

V and J are TRBV11-2 and TRBJ2-5; D is unclear. The CDR3 totals 12 residues. Deletions cut 2 bases from V and 4 bases from J, with 5 bases between. Germline CDR1 SGHAT, CDR2 FQNNGV. The CDR3 region has the DNA TGTGCCAGCAGCTTATCCCTAGAGACCCAGTACTTC. It specifies CASSLSLETQYF.

The rearrangement joins TRBV30 to TRBJ1-6; D remains ambiguous. The V end lost 0 bases, the J end lost 7 bases, and 13 bases lay between the germline ends. Per the germline V gene, CDR1 is GTSNPN and CDR2 is SVGIG (reference sequence). The CDR3 length is 15 residues. The CDR3 sequence is CAWSVKGGPNSPLHF. CDR3 sequence (DNA): TGTGCCTGGAGTGTAAAGGGAGGGCCGAATTCACCCCTCCACTTT.

The chain employs TRBV4-1 and TRBJ1-2; D gene unclear. This CDR3 region has 17 residues. Trimming removed 0 bases from V and 13 bases from J, with 27 bases in between. Germline loops: CDR1 MGHRA, CDR2 YSYEKL. The CDR3 DNA reads TGCGCCAGCAGCCAAGAGGGCTTCGGTGGTAGGCAGCCCCATGCCACCTTC. Protein: CASSQEGFGGRQPHATF.

On this clone: The junction departs from the called germline gene at one end, perhaps through a read error. The V call is TRBV7-6, the J call TRBJ1-4; D might be TRBD1 (6 bases). Per germline, CDR1 SGHVS and CDR2 FNYEAQ. The CDR3 totals 11 residues. CDR3 nucleotide sequence: TGTGCCAGCAGCTTAGGAGGACAGCTAGAATTT. It yields the protein CASSLGGQLEF.

This chain links TRBV5-5 with TRBJ2-2, with 11 bases fitting TRBD2. Trimming at V came to 4 bases and at J to 2 bases, leaving 7 bases not matched to a gene. Germline assignment: CDR1 SGHKS and CDR2 YYEKEE (reference sequence). This CDR3 is 17 amino acids long. The CDR3 protein is CASSGTGTSGNTGELFF. The CDR3 DNA is TGTGCCAGCAGCGGAACCGGGACTAGCGGCAACACCGGGGAGCTGTTTTTT.

The chain links TRBV30 to TRBJ2-7; D is unclear. The V and J ends lost 4 bases and 3 bases respectively, with 7 bases between them. Germline lookup yields CDR1 GTSNPN and CDR2 SVGIG (reference sequence). The CDR3 totals 11 residues. The CDR3 DNA follows: TGTGCCTGGATTTCGGGCTACGAGCAGTACTTC. Encoded protein: CAWISGYEQYF.

This clone was seen only a few times. The V call is TRBV5-1, the J call TRBJ1-2, with D possibly TRBD1 on 5 matching bases. V was shortened by 0 bases and J by 8 bases, with 11 bases between the two germline ends. CDR1 and CDR2 (germline): SGHRS, YFSETQ. The CDR3 loop spans 13 amino acids. As DNA, the CDR3 is TGCGCCAGCAGCTTGGACCAGGGAGGCGGCTACACCTTC. This codes for CASSLDQGGGYTF.

The chain uses TRBV4-2 and TRBJ2-7; 8 nucleotides align to TRBD2. With V trimmed by 4 bases and J by 3 bases, 5 bases remained unmatched. Per germline, CDR1 LGHNA and CDR2 YNFKEQ. The CDR3 loop spans 14 amino acids. CDR3 sequence: CASSLGLAHYEQYF. The CDR3 coding sequence is TGTGCCAGCAGCCTTGGACTAGCCCACTACGAGCAGTACTTC.

This sequence joins TRBV7-9 and TRBJ2-5; tentative D call: TRBD1 (6 bases). Germline CDR1 is SEHNR and CDR2 is FQNEAQ (reference sequence). The ends were cut back, 6 bases at V and 3 bases at J, with 14 bases in the middle. CDR3 size: 14 residues. In DNA form, the CDR3 reads TGTGCCAGCAGTTCCTCCAACAGGGAAGAGACCCAGTACTTC. Its protein product is CASSSSNREETQYF. Full variable domain (remainder filled in from reference TRBV7-9 and TRBJ2-5): DTGVSQNPRHKITKRGQNVTFRCDPISEHNRLYWYRQTLGQGPEFLTYFQNEAQLEKSRLLSDRFSAERPKGSFSTLEIQRTEQGDSAMYLCASSSSNREETQYFGPGTRLLVL.

The V and J genes are TRBV7-9 and TRBJ2-4; TRBD2 agrees at 8 bases. The CDR3 length is 16 residues. The germline CDR1 and CDR2 sequences are SEHNR and FQNEAQ (reference sequence). Trimming cost V 3 bases and J 0 bases; bases outside gene matches: 4. This CDR3 is CASSFGRGVAKNIQYF. For the CDR3, the DNA is TGTGCCAGCAGCTTCGGGCGGGGGGTAGCCAAAAACATTCAGTACTTC.

This clone was picked up one time. J is TRBJ2-1 and V is TRBV19; tentative D call: TRBD1 (6 bases). From germline, CDR1 is LNHDA and CDR2 SQIVND (reference sequence). Trimming pared 0 bases from V and 9 bases from J, leaving 6 bases between. This CDR3 is 12 amino acids long. CDR3 DNA sequence: TGTGCCAGTAGTATAGACAGGGGTGAGCAGTTCTTC. As protein: CASSIDRGEQFF.

The rearrangement links TRBV7-8 to TRBJ2-7; D uncertain. Germline V gives CDR1 SGHVS, CDR2 FQNEAQ. This CDR3 is 11 amino acids long. Trimming removed 5 bases at V and 6 bases at J, with 8 bases between. CDR3 in amino acids: CASSPGGEQYF. For the CDR3, the DNA is TGTGCCAGCAGCCCTGGCGGCGAGCAGTACTTC.

The chain links TRBV10-3 to TRBJ1-1; 8 nucleotides line up with TRBD1. Trimming at V came to 6 bases and at J to 4 bases, leaving 13 bases not matched to a gene. CDR3 length equals 16 residues. Germline-derived CDR1 and CDR2 are ENHRY and SYGVKD. CDR3 DNA sequence: TGTGCCATCAGGATAGAGGGACAGGCGGTGGGCACTGAAGCTTTCTTT. Translated, it gives CAIRIEGQAVGTEAFF.

This clone was recorded a few times. The rearrangement joins TRBV5-1 to TRBJ1-2; TRBD1 matches at 9 bases. Germline V gives CDR1 SGHRS, CDR2 YFSETQ. The CDR3 sequence is 13 residues long. V was pared by 5 bases and J by 8 bases, with 7 bases of the junction left unmatched. CDR3 nucleotides: TGCGCCAGCAGAGAAACAACAGGGGGCGGCTACACCTTC. Amino acid sequence: CASRETTGGGYTF.

This chain connects TRBV19 to TRBJ1-6; D call uncertain. This CDR3 has 15 amino acids. Germline-derived CDR1 and CDR2 are LNHDA and SQIVND (reference sequence). The ends were cut back, 5 bases at V and 2 bases at J, with 10 bases in the middle. CDR3: CASSGRVAYNSPLHF. The CDR3 bases are TGTGCCAGTAGTGGGCGGGTAGCCTATAATTCACCCCTCCACTTT.

The chain joins TRBV6-1 to TRBJ1-6; D not resolved. The CDR3 is 15 residues long. CDR1 is MNHNS and CDR2 is SASEGT in the germline V gene. V lost 4 bases and J 7 bases, leaving 14 bases between the germline ends. The DNA of the CDR3 is TGTGCCAGCAGTGGGAGGACCACGGGGAATTCACCCCTCCACTTT. Encoded protein: CASSGRTTGNSPLHF.

In this sample, this clone turned up a few times. This chain uses TRBV6-5 with TRBJ1-1, with D perhaps TRBD1 (5 bases). CDR1 MNHEY and CDR2 SVGAGI come from the germline V gene. The V end was cut by 5 bases, the J end by 4 bases, with 17 bases between. The CDR3 covers 15 residues. The CDR3: CASSSIPGYRTEAFF. In DNA, the CDR3 is TGTGCCAGCAGTAGTATCCCAGGGTATCGCACTGAAGCTTTCTTT.

The CDR3 protein is CASSLQGFNYGYTF. CDR3 bases: TGTGCCAGCAGCTTACAGGGTTTTAACTATGGCTACACCTTC. J is TRBJ1-2 and V is TRBV7-9; D might be TRBD1 (5 bases). There are 14 residues in the CDR3. Trimming took 2 bases from V and 1 from J, leaving 8 bases between them. Germline-derived CDR1 and CDR2 are SEHNR and FQNEAQ (reference sequence). Supplemented by reference TRBV7-9 and TRBJ1-2, the full variable domain reads DTGVSQNPRHKITKRGQNVTFRCDPISEHNRLYWYRQTLGQGPEFLTYFQNEAQLEKSRLLSDRFSAERPKGSFSTLEIQRTEQGDSAMYLCASSLQGFNYGYTFGSGTRLTVV.